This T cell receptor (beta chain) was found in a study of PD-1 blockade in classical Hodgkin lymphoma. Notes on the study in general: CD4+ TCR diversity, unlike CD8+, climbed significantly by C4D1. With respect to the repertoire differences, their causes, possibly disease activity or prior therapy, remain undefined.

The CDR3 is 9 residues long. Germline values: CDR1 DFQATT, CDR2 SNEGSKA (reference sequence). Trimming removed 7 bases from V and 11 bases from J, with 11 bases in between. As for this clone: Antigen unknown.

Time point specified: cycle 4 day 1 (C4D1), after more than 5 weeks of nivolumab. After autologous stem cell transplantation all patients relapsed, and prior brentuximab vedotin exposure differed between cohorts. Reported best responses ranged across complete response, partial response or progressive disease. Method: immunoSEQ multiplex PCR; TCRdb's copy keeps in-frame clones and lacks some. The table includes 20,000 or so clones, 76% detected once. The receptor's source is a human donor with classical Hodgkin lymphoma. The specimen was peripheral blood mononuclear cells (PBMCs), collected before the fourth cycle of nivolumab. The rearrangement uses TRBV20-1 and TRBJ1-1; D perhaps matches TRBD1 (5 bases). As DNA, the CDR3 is TGCAGTGGGCGGGGCGATGCTTTCTTT. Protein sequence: CSGRGDAFF.